The rows below give T cell receptor beta chains drawn from one sample of a study of CD8 T cells in ankylosing spondylitis. TCRdb reprocessed the 5' RACE reads with MiXCR, giving one entry per CDR3 protein. The sample carries approximately 500,000 distinct CDR3 sequences, roughly 13% recorded once. Sequenced input: blood, either unsorted or a sorted T cell fraction (not recorded which). The receptors originated from a male donor with ankylosing spondylitis. Each CDR3 is given with its conserved first and last residue. Fields, in order: clone size, D gene, V gene, J gene, CDR3 DNA, CDR3 protein. D genes are given only for firm matches. Size tells how often a clone was seen (once, few, many) or the class of an expanded clone, and some rows leave it out.

-	TRBD2	TRBV11-1	TRBJ2-3	TGTGCCAGCAGATATCTAGCGGGAGCCCAACCTGCTAGCACAGATACGCAGTATTTT	CASRYLAGAQPASTDTQYF
many	-	TRBV10-3	TRBJ2-1	TGTGCCATCAGTCCAGGGAAGACCTACAATGAGCAGTTCTTC	CAISPGKTYNEQFF
many	TRBD2	TRBV4-2	TRBJ2-3	TGTGCCAGCAGCCAAGAGGAGAGGACTAGCGGGAGAAGGACAGATACGCAGTATTTT	CASSQEERTSGRRTDTQYF
few	TRBD1	TRBV20-1	TRBJ1-2	TGCAGTGCTGGGACAGGGAGCGATTATGGCTACACCTTC	CSAGTGSDYGYTF
few	-	TRBV3-1	TRBJ1-1	TGTGCCAGCAGCCATCGATTAGGTGAAGCTTTCTTT	CASSHRLGEAFF
-	-	TRBV5-1	TRBJ1-6	TGCGCCAGCAGCACCCAGGGGTCACCCCTCCACTTT	CASSTQGSPLHF
few	-	TRBV20-1	TRBJ1-1	TGCAGTGCTAGAGATGTGGGGATTGAAGCTTTCTTT	CSARDVGIEAFF
-	-	TRBV11-2	TRBJ2-7	TGTGCCAGCAGCCCCGGAGGGGGTAACGAGCAGTACTTC	CASSPGGGNEQYF
many	TRBD1	TRBV29-1	TRBJ2-3	TGCAGCGTTGAAACAGGGGGGACAGATACGCAGTATTTT	CSVETGGTDTQYF
few	TRBD1	TRBV24-1	TRBJ1-5	TGTGCCACCAGAAGCACAGGGGCCGCTGATTTAAATCAGCCCCAGCATTTT	CATRSTGAADLNQPQHF
few	-	TRBV12-3/TRBV12-4	TRBJ2-7	TGTGCCAGCAGTCAACGACAGGTCGATATCTCCTACGAGCAGTACTTC	CASSQRQVDISYEQYF
few	-	TRBV2	TRBJ2-5	TGTGCCAGCCGCGCGGGACGGGGGCAAGAGACCCAGTACTTC	CASRAGRGQETQYF
few	-	TRBV20-1	TRBJ1-2	TGCAGTGCTAGAGGAGGGAGAGGCGGCTACACCTTC	CSARGGRGGYTF
many	-	TRBV7-9	TRBJ2-7	TGTGCCAGCAGTTTAAAGGGCTCCTACGAGCAGTACTTC	CASSLKGSYEQYF
-	-	TRBV15	TRBJ2-3	TGTGCCACCAGCGGAAATCGCGGGTACACAGATACGCAGTATTTT	CATSGNRGYTDTQYF
once	-	TRBV24-1	TRBJ2-1	TGTGCCACCAGTGATTACCGACAGGATCCTCCTGAGCAGTTCTTC	CATSDYRQDPPEQFF
-	TRBD1	TRBV7-9	TRBJ2-1	TGTGCCAGCAGCTTAAATGGACAGGCCAATGAGCAGTTCTTC	CASSLNGQANEQFF
-	TRBD2	TRBV20-1	TRBJ2-7	TGCAGTGCTTACGGGACTAGCGCCTCCTACGAGCAGTACTTC	CSAYGTSASYEQYF
-	-	TRBV12-3/TRBV12-4	TRBJ2-2	TGTGCCAGCAGTTTAGGAGCGGTCACCGGGGAGCTGTTTTTT	CASSLGAVTGELFF
few	TRBD1	TRBV6-1	TRBJ1-3	TGTGCCAGCACCCTGGGACAGGGTAATGGAAACACCATATATTTT	CASTLGQGNGNTIYF
many	TRBD2	TRBV3-1	TRBJ2-5	TGTGCCAGCGTTAGGACTAGCGGCCGGTACCAAGAGACCCAGTACTTC	CASVRTSGRYQETQYF
-	-	TRBV20-1	TRBJ2-2	TGCTGTGCTAGAGCGTACAGATCATCGAACACCGGGGAGCTGTTTTTT	CCARAYRSSNTGELFF
few	-	TRBV29-1	TRBJ1-2	TGCAGCGTCGTTGGACAGCTCGATGGCTACACCTTC	CSVVGQLDGYTF
many	-	TRBV5-1	TRBJ2-1	TGCGCCAGCAGCTTGGTGGAGGGAAGGGACAATGAGCAGTTCTTC	CASSLVEGRDNEQFF
many	-	TRBV12-3/TRBV12-4	TRBJ2-3	TGTGCCAGCAGTTTCCAGATCACAGATACGCAGTATTTT	CASSFQITDTQYF
-	-	TRBV6-1	TRBJ1-6	TGTGCCAGCAGTGACGGACTCGTCAAGCCCCTCCACTTT	CASSDGLVKPLHF
many	TRBD2	TRBV4-1	TRBJ2-1	TGCGCCAGCAGCGGACTAGCTGTCGATGAGCAGTTCTTC	CASSGLAVDEQFF
many	TRBD1	TRBV4-1	TRBJ2-1	TGCGCCAGCAGCCAAGACCCCAGGGGGAGCCCTATCTACAATGAGCAGTTCTTC	CASSQDPRGSPIYNEQFF
few	TRBD1	TRBV20-1	TRBJ2-7	TGCAGTGCTGAGGGAGACAGGGATCTTCAGAAGCAGTACTTC	CSAEGDRDLQKQYF
-	-	TRBV18	TRBJ2-3	TGTGCCAGCTCACCACGGGGAGTTCAGACAGATACGCAGTATTTT	CASSPRGVQTDTQYF
-	-	TRBV18	TRBJ2-5	TGTGCCAGCTCACCACCCGGGCGTCCTCATCAAGAGACCCAGTACTTC	CASSPPGRPHQETQYF
-	-	TRBV5-1	TRBJ2-5	TGCGCCAGCAGCCGATCCACAGGGAACCAAGAGACCCAGTACTTC	CASSRSTGNQETQYF
-	-	TRBV9	TRBJ1-3	TGTGCCAGCAGCGAGGGAGGAGGCGGCACCATATATTTT	CASSEGGGGTIYF
many	TRBD1	TRBV5-1	TRBJ2-4	TGCGCCAGCAGGTTACAGGGGGAGGACATTCAGTACTTC	CASRLQGEDIQYF
many	-	TRBV5-1	TRBJ1-1	TGCGCCAGCAGCTGGGGTCAGGGTACTGAAGCTTTCTTT	CASSWGQGTEAFF
-	TRBD2	TRBV6-2/TRBV6-3	TRBJ2-7	TGTGCCAGCAGTTACGGAGCGGGAGTAGGGTCCTACGAGCAGTACTTC	CASSYGAGVGSYEQYF
-	TRBD2	TRBV5-6	TRBJ2-5	TGTGCCAGCAGCCGAGGACTAGCGGGAGGCCAAGAGACCCAGTACTTC	CASSRGLAGGQETQYF
few	TRBD1	TRBV10-3	TRBJ2-6	TGTGCCATCAGTACCGGACAGGGTATAATCTCTGGGGCCAACGTCCTGACTTTC	CAISTGQGIISGANVLTF
-	TRBD2	TRBV10-3	TRBJ2-1	TGTGCCATCAGTGGGACTGGACTAGCGGGGGGCTACAATGAGCAGTTCTTC	CAISGTGLAGGYNEQFF
-	-	TRBV13	TRBJ2-1	TGTGCCAGCAGCCCCTACGGGCGGATTTCCTACAATGAGCAGTTCTTC	CASSPYGRISYNEQFF
few	TRBD1	TRBV29-1	TRBJ1-1	TGCAGCACAAACAGGGGGTCGGCTGAAGCTTTCTTT	CSTNRGSAEAFF
-	-	TRBV5-1	TRBJ2-1	TGCGCCAGCAGCTCCGCCAGGGGGGGTGAGCAGTTCTTC	CASSSARGGEQFF
few	-	TRBV6-1	TRBJ2-5	TGTGCCAGCAGTCCCCAGCCGACTGCAGCGGAGACCCAGTACTTC	CASSPQPTAAETQYF
few	-	TRBV9	TRBJ2-5	TGTGCCAGCAGAGAGACCTCTACTGTCGGGACCCAGTACTTC	CASRETSTVGTQYF
-	-	TRBV5-6	TRBJ2-3	TGTGCCAGCAGCTTGGCTAGCGACCCAGATACGCAGTATTTT	CASSLASDPDTQYF
many	TRBD2	TRBV5-1	TRBJ2-5	TGCGCCAGCAGCCAGACTAGCCGGTCTGAGACCCAGTACTTC	CASSQTSRSETQYF
-	-	TRBV3-1	TRBJ2-1	TGTGCCAGCAGCCAAGACCCGGACTACAATGAGCAGTTCTTC	CASSQDPDYNEQFF
-	-	TRBV19	TRBJ2-5	TGTGCCAGTAGTACAGGGGAGGAGACCCAGTACTTC	CASSTGEETQYF
many	TRBD2	TRBV20-1	TRBJ2-4	TGCAGTGCTAGACGCCCAGCGGGAATAAACATTCAGTACTTC	CSARRPAGINIQYF
many	-	TRBV29-1	TRBJ2-1	TGCAGCGTTGAAGAGGACAGACCCCACCTGTTCTTC	CSVEEDRPHLFF
-	-	TRBV3-1	TRBJ1-1	TGTGCCAGCAGCCAAGGGTGGTTATCGAACACTGAAGCTTTCTTT	CASSQGWLSNTEAFF
-	-	TRBV20-1	TRBJ1-3	TGCAGTGCTGACATCAGGGGCTCTGGAAACACCATATATTTT	CSADIRGSGNTIYF
once	-	TRBV20-1	TRBJ2-1	TGCAGTGCTAGAGAAGGGGGGAGCTCTACACTGCAGTTCTTC	CSAREGGSSTLQFF
few	-	TRBV11-2	TRBJ2-1	TGTGCCAGCAGCTTAGTTAGGAGAGGCTTACATGAGCAGTTCTTC	CASSLVRRGLHEQFF
-	TRBD2	TRBV20-1	TRBJ2-1	TGCAGTGCTCCTCGGACTAGCGGGAGGGATTCCTACAATGAGCAGTTCTTC	CSAPRTSGRDSYNEQFF